This T cell receptor (beta chain) appears in the sequencing data of a study of blood T cells in healthy people across ages. The study's findings and limits: TCR beta diversity per million T cells fell roughly linearly with age.

Remarks on this clonotype: The antigen is unknown.

Together with a sample-barcoded 5' primer, a J-beta primer mix was included in a second PCR lasting about 6 to 11 cycles. MiXCR, run by TCRdb on the 5' RACE reads, gives a single entry per CDR3 protein. The profile covers hundreds of thousands of distinct CDR3 sequences, with 46% appearing a single time and less than 20% taken by the ten largest. The sample was blood. This sequence originates from a man older than 75 in good health.

This CDR3 is CASSIALAGAYEQFF. The DNA of the CDR3 is TGTGCCAGTAGTATCGCTCTAGCGGGAGCCTACGAGCAGTTCTTC. The V and J genes are TRBV19 and TRBJ2-1, with 10 bases lining up with TRBD2. The V gene end was trimmed by 3 bases and the J gene end by 10 bases; junction bases not matched to a gene: 9. There are 15 residues in the CDR3. CDR1 is LNHDA, CDR2 SQIVND, per germline (reference sequence).